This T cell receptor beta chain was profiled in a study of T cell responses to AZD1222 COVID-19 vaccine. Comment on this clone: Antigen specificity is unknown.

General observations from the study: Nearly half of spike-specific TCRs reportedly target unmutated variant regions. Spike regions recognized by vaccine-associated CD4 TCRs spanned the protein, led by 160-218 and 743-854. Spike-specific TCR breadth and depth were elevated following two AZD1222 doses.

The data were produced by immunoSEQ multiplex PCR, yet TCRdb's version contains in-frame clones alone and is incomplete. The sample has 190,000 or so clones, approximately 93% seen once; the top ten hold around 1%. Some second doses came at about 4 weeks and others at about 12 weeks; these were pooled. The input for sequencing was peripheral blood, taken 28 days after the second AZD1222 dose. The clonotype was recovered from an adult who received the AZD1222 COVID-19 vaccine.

CDR3 protein: CASSLGGQGHEKLFF. Here the CDR3 DNA reads TGTGCCAGCAGCTTGGGGGGACAGGGGCACGAAAAACTGTTTTTT. This chain joins TRBV5-4 and TRBJ1-4, with TRBD1 matching 10 bases. CDR1 SGHNT and CDR2 YYREEE come from the germline V gene (reference sequence). The CDR3 has 15 residues. Trimming removed 0 bases from V and 8 bases from J; junction bases left unmatched: 4.